This T cell receptor beta chain was observed in a study of OX40 agonist ivuxolimab in advanced cancers. About the research overall: Dose-escalation patients were diagnosed with hepatocellular carcinoma, melanoma, renal cell cancer or head and neck cancer.

About this clone itself: Antigen specificity is unknown.

The data were produced by immunoSEQ multiplex PCR, yet TCRdb's version contains in-frame clones alone and is incomplete. Of some 86,000 clones in the sample, roughly 88% were seen once. General study findings and limits: At 0.1 to 3.0 mg/kg, clonal expansion of CD4+ and CD8+ blood T cells had occurred by week 6.

The source is an adult with an advanced solid tumor such as melanoma, head and neck, liver or kidney cancer. Sequencing was performed on CD4+ or CD8+ T cells sorted from blood, taken in a trial of the OX40 agonist ivuxolimab.

The CDR3 coding sequence is TGCGCCAGCAGCTTGGGGGTAGCGGGAGGAGAGACCCAGTACTTC. This translates into CASSLGVAGGETQYF. J is TRBJ2-5 and V is TRBV5-1, with 10 bases lining up with TRBD2. The V segment lost 0 bases and the J segment 4 bases; nucleotides outside the gene matches: 3. This CDR3 region has 15 residues. CDR1 and CDR2 from the germline V gene are SGHRS and YFSETQ.